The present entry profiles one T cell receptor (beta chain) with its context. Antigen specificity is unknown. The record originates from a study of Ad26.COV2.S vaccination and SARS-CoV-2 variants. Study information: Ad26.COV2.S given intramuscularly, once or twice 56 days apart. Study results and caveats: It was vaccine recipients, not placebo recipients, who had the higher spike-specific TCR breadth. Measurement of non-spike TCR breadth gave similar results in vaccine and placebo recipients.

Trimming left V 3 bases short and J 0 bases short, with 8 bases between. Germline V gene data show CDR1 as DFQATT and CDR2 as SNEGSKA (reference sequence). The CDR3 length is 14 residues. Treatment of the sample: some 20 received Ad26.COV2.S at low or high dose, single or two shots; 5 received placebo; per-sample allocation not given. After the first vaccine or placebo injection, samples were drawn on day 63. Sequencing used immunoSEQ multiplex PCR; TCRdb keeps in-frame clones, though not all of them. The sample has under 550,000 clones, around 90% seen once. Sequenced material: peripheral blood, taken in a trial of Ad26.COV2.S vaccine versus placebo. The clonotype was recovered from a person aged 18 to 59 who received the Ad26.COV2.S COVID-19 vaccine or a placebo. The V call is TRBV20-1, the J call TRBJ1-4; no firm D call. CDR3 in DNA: TGCAGTGCTAGTTCCCCCCCAACTAATGAAAAACTGTTTTTT. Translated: CSASSPPTNEKLFF.